A selection of T cell receptor beta chains follows, all from one sample in a study of T cell responses to AZD1222 COVID-19 vaccine. The protocol was immunoSEQ multiplex PCR, while the TCRdb copy is restricted to in-frame clones and leaves out a portion. The sample consists of around 89,000 clones, roughly 88% of them appearing once. The sample consisted of peripheral blood, taken on day 0 of AZD1222 vaccination. These receptors were obtained from an adult in good health. Both conserved end residues are part of each CDR3. A D gene is named only where the DNA matches it firmly. Expanded clones get a size class; other rows say once, few or many, or leave the size out.

clone_size: .; v_call: TRBV6-2/TRBV6-3; j_call: TRBJ1-2; d_call: .; cdr3_aa: CASSTRESAYGYTF; cdr3_nt: TGTGCCAGCAGTACGCGGGAGTCAGCTTATGGCTACACCTTC
clone_size: .; v_call: TRBV3-1/TRBV3-2; j_call: TRBJ2-1; d_call: TRBD2; cdr3_aa: CASSQEGLAGGTYNEQFF; cdr3_nt: TGTGCCAGCAGCCAAGAGGGGCTAGCGGGGGGTACCTACAATGAGCAGTTCTTC
clone_size: .; v_call: TRBV3-1/TRBV3-2; j_call: TRBJ1-2; d_call: .; cdr3_aa: CASSQDGRGRGSGGYTF; cdr3_nt: TGTGCCAGCAGCCAAGATGGTCGCGGCAGGGGATCGGGGGGCTACACCTTC
clone_size: .; v_call: TRBV27; j_call: TRBJ1-5; d_call: TRBD1; cdr3_aa: CASSSPGQGSNQPQHF; cdr3_nt: TGTGCCAGCAGCTCGCCCGGACAGGGTAGCAATCAGCCCCAGCATTTT
clone_size: .; v_call: TRBV28; j_call: TRBJ2-7; d_call: .; cdr3_aa: CASSLYGGATYEQYF; cdr3_nt: TGTGCCAGCAGTTTATATGGGGGTGCAACCTACGAGCAGTACTTC
clone_size: .; v_call: TRBV4-2; j_call: TRBJ1-1; d_call: .; cdr3_aa: CASSQGLGGDTEAFF; cdr3_nt: TGTGCCAGCAGCCAAGGGCTGGGAGGGGACACTGAAGCTTTCTTT
clone_size: .; v_call: TRBV30; j_call: TRBJ1-1; d_call: .; cdr3_aa: CAWDPQGLSSAEAFF; cdr3_nt: TGTGCCTGGGACCCACAGGGTCTCAGTTCGGCTGAAGCTTTCTTT
clone_size: .; v_call: TRBV5-8; j_call: TRBJ2-3; d_call: .; cdr3_aa: CASNPDRAGLGGDTQYF; cdr3_nt: TGTGCCAGCAACCCTGACCGGGCGGGCCTCGGGGGAGATACGCAGTATTTT
clone_size: .; v_call: TRBV7-2; j_call: TRBJ2-7; d_call: .; cdr3_aa: CASSFDISRGYEQYF; cdr3_nt: TGTGCCAGCAGCTTCGACATCTCCCGGGGCTACGAGCAGTACTTC
clone_size: once; v_call: TRBV7-2; j_call: TRBJ2-7; d_call: .; cdr3_aa: CASSLGGALWDEQYF; cdr3_nt: TGTGCCAGCAGCTTAGGGGGAGCCTTGTGGGACGAGCAGTACTTC
clone_size: .; v_call: TRBV4-1; j_call: TRBJ2-7; d_call: .; cdr3_aa: CASSQVGKSYEQYF; cdr3_nt: TGCGCCAGCAGCCAAGTAGGCAAATCCTACGAGCAGTACTTC
clone_size: .; v_call: TRBV4-1; j_call: TRBJ1-1; d_call: .; cdr3_aa: CASSQVMSTLNTEAFF; cdr3_nt: TGCGCCAGCAGCCAAGTCATGAGCACCCTGAACACTGAAGCTTTCTTT
clone_size: .; v_call: TRBV7-3; j_call: TRBJ2-2; d_call: TRBD1; cdr3_aa: CASRIGTGNTGELFF; cdr3_nt: TGTGCCAGCAGGATAGGGACAGGGAACACCGGGGAGCTGTTTTTT
clone_size: .; v_call: TRBV9; j_call: TRBJ1-2; d_call: .; cdr3_aa: CASSVGRENNYGYTF; cdr3_nt: TGTGCCAGCAGCGTAGGCAGGGAAAATAACTATGGCTACACCTTC
clone_size: .; v_call: TRBV2; j_call: TRBJ1-4; d_call: .; cdr3_aa: CASSPDRNNEKLFF; cdr3_nt: TGTGCCAGCAGTCCGGACAGAAACAATGAAAAACTGTTTTTT
clone_size: .; v_call: TRBV4-3; j_call: TRBJ2-6; d_call: .; cdr3_aa: CASSNTGSGANVLTF; cdr3_nt: TGCGCCAGCAGCAATACAGGGTCTGGGGCCAACGTCCTGACTTTC
clone_size: .; v_call: TRBV9; j_call: TRBJ2-4; d_call: .; cdr3_aa: CASSVSGDKNIQYF; cdr3_nt: TGTGCCAGCAGCGTGTCGGGGGACAAAAACATTCAGTACTTC
clone_size: .; v_call: TRBV29-1; j_call: TRBJ2-2; d_call: TRBD1; cdr3_aa: CSVVRGHEVNTGELFF; cdr3_nt: TGCAGCGTTGTTAGGGGGCACGAGGTTAACACCGGGGAGCTGTTTTTT
clone_size: .; v_call: TRBV5-1; j_call: TRBJ2-3; d_call: TRBD2; cdr3_aa: CASSLTSGVFTDTQYF; cdr3_nt: TGCGCCAGCAGCTTGACTAGCGGGGTATTCACAGATACGCAGTATTTT
clone_size: .; v_call: TRBV19; j_call: TRBJ2-3; d_call: TRBD1; cdr3_aa: CASSRGQGPDTQYF; cdr3_nt: TGTGCCAGTAGTAGAGGACAGGGCCCAGATACGCAGTATTTT
clone_size: .; v_call: TRBV11-2; j_call: TRBJ2-2; d_call: .; cdr3_aa: CASSLTSRGELFF; cdr3_nt: TGTGCCAGCAGCTTAACATCCCGGGGGGAGCTGTTTTTT
clone_size: .; v_call: TRBV7-9; j_call: TRBJ2-1; d_call: TRBD1; cdr3_aa: CASSISGQLNEQFF; cdr3_nt: TGTGCCAGCAGCATCTCGGGACAGCTCAATGAGCAGTTCTTC
clone_size: .; v_call: TRBV7-3; j_call: TRBJ1-2; d_call: .; cdr3_aa: CASSRVRRAPTYGYTF; cdr3_nt: TGTGCCAGCAGCAGGGTTCGGCGGGCGCCTACCTATGGCTACACCTTC
clone_size: .; v_call: TRBV5-1; j_call: TRBJ2-3; d_call: .; cdr3_aa: CASSLGLQGTDTQYF; cdr3_nt: TGCGCCAGCAGCTTGGGTCTACAGGGCACAGATACGCAGTATTTT
clone_size: .; v_call: TRBV6-2/TRBV6-3; j_call: TRBJ2-7; d_call: .; cdr3_aa: CASSRLLGRQYF; cdr3_nt: TGTGCCAGCAGCCGCCTACTGGGACGGCAGTACTTC
clone_size: .; v_call: TRBV7-9; j_call: TRBJ2-3; d_call: .; cdr3_aa: CASSRDLGSLADTQYF; cdr3_nt: TGTGCCAGCAGCCGAGATTTGGGCAGCCTTGCAGATACGCAGTATTTT
clone_size: .; v_call: TRBV7-9; j_call: TRBJ1-6; d_call: .; cdr3_aa: CASSLGAGYNSPLHF; cdr3_nt: TGTGCCAGCAGCTTAGGGGCAGGGTATAATTCACCCCTCCACTTT
clone_size: .; v_call: TRBV7-8; j_call: TRBJ2-5; d_call: TRBD1; cdr3_aa: CASSQRQGIQETQYF; cdr3_nt: TGTGCCAGCAGCCAAAGACAGGGTATCCAAGAGACCCAGTACTTC
clone_size: .; v_call: TRBV7-9; j_call: TRBJ2-3; d_call: .; cdr3_aa: CASSRQVGGTDTQYF; cdr3_nt: TGTGCCAGCAGCCGACAGGTTGGGGGCACAGATACGCAGTATTTT
clone_size: .; v_call: TRBV27; j_call: TRBJ2-7; d_call: .; cdr3_aa: CARESSYEQYF; cdr3_nt: TGTGCGCGGGAAAGCTCCTACGAGCAGTACTTC
clone_size: .; v_call: TRBV9; j_call: TRBJ2-1; d_call: .; cdr3_aa: CASSVRDYNEQFF; cdr3_nt: TGTGCCAGCAGCGTAAGGGACTACAATGAGCAGTTCTTC
clone_size: .; v_call: TRBV6-5; j_call: TRBJ1-4; d_call: TRBD1; cdr3_aa: CASTRQGAGEKLFF; cdr3_nt: TGTGCCAGCACCAGACAGGGGGCTGGGGAAAAACTGTTTTTT
clone_size: once; v_call: TRBV4-2; j_call: TRBJ2-3; d_call: .; cdr3_aa: CASSQGWGSTDTQYF; cdr3_nt: TGTGCCAGCAGCCAAGGGTGGGGGAGCACAGATACGCAGTATTTT
clone_size: .; v_call: TRBV30; j_call: TRBJ1-1; d_call: .; cdr3_aa: CAWMNGGTEAFF; cdr3_nt: TGTGCCTGGATGAACGGAGGGACTGAAGCTTTCTTT
clone_size: .; v_call: TRBV6-5; j_call: TRBJ1-3; d_call: .; cdr3_aa: CASSYSTSGGNTIYF; cdr3_nt: TGTGCCAGCAGTTACTCGACATCCGGAGGAAACACCATATATTTT
clone_size: .; v_call: TRBV6-1; j_call: TRBJ1-3; d_call: TRBD1; cdr3_aa: CASSERPGQVSGNTIYF; cdr3_nt: TGTGCCAGCAGTGAAAGGCCCGGACAGGTCTCTGGAAACACCATATATTTT
clone_size: .; v_call: TRBV27; j_call: TRBJ1-3; d_call: .; cdr3_aa: CASSLFSPVERSGNTIYF; cdr3_nt: TGTGCCAGCAGTTTATTTTCCCCGGTGGAGCGCTCTGGAAACACCATATATTTT
clone_size: .; v_call: TRBV18; j_call: TRBJ1-3; d_call: .; cdr3_aa: CASSPGRGPIYFIHGNTIYF; cdr3_nt: TGTGCCAGCTCACCCGGGAGGGGACCCATCTACTTTATTCATGGAAACACCATATATTTT
clone_size: .; v_call: TRBV9; j_call: TRBJ2-7; d_call: .; cdr3_aa: CASSTSSSGLYEQYF; cdr3_nt: TGTGCCAGCAGCACATCCTCGAGCGGGCTCTACGAGCAGTACTTC
clone_size: .; v_call: TRBV20-1; j_call: TRBJ2-1; d_call: .; cdr3_aa: CSASWPGGYNEQFF; cdr3_nt: TGCAGTGCTAGTTGGCCCGGAGGGTACAATGAGCAGTTCTTC
clone_size: .; v_call: TRBV6-5; j_call: TRBJ2-5; d_call: TRBD2; cdr3_aa: CASSGLAASQETQYF; cdr3_nt: TGTGCCAGTAGCGGACTAGCGGCGTCCCAAGAGACCCAGTACTTC
clone_size: .; v_call: TRBV3-1/TRBV3-2; j_call: TRBJ1-2; d_call: .; cdr3_aa: CASSRSGQGYTF; cdr3_nt: TGTGCCAGCAGCCGAAGCGGGCAGGGCTACACCTTC
clone_size: .; v_call: TRBV27; j_call: TRBJ1-2; d_call: TRBD1; cdr3_aa: CASSTRQGGGYTF; cdr3_nt: TGTGCCAGCAGTACGCGACAGGGAGGTGGCTACACCTTC
clone_size: .; v_call: TRBV9; j_call: TRBJ1-2; d_call: .; cdr3_aa: CASSVTQGGYGYTF; cdr3_nt: TGTGCCAGCAGCGTAACCCAGGGCGGCTATGGCTACACCTTC
clone_size: .; v_call: TRBV9; j_call: TRBJ2-7; d_call: TRBD1; cdr3_aa: CASSPGTGEYEQYF; cdr3_nt: TGTGCCAGCAGCCCCGGGACAGGGGAATACGAGCAGTACTTC
clone_size: .; v_call: TRBV6-1; j_call: TRBJ1-1; d_call: .; cdr3_aa: CASSDMFRARGHTEAFF; cdr3_nt: .
clone_size: .; v_call: TRBV5-4; j_call: TRBJ1-2; d_call: TRBD1; cdr3_aa: CASSWTGNYGYTF; cdr3_nt: TGTGCCAGCAGCTGGACAGGCAACTATGGCTACACCTTC
clone_size: .; v_call: TRBV7-6; j_call: TRBJ2-7; d_call: TRBD1; cdr3_aa: CASSLASGVGTVSYEQYF; cdr3_nt: TGTGCCAGCAGCTTAGCGAGTGGGGTCGGGACAGTCTCCTACGAGCAGTACTTC
clone_size: .; v_call: TRBV6-6; j_call: TRBJ1-2; d_call: .; cdr3_aa: CASSYRTQNLGYTF; cdr3_nt: TGTGCCAGCAGTTACCGTACACAAAACCTTGGCTACACCTTC
clone_size: .; v_call: TRBV2; j_call: TRBJ1-2; d_call: .; cdr3_aa: CASSEPTDEVSYGYTF; cdr3_nt: TGTGCCAGCAGTGAACCGACAGACGAAGTCAGCTATGGCTACACCTTC
clone_size: .; v_call: TRBV9; j_call: TRBJ2-1; d_call: .; cdr3_aa: CASSVARGPYNEQFF; cdr3_nt: TGTGCCAGCAGCGTAGCCCGGGGTCCCTACAATGAGCAGTTCTTC
clone_size: .; v_call: TRBV10-3; j_call: TRBJ2-2; d_call: TRBD1; cdr3_aa: CAISSGQGGDGELFF; cdr3_nt: TGTGCCATCAGTTCCGGACAGGGGGGTGATGGGGAGCTGTTTTTT
clone_size: .; v_call: TRBV4-3; j_call: TRBJ2-3; d_call: .; cdr3_aa: CASSQDFGATRDTQYF; cdr3_nt: TGCGCCAGCAGCCAAGATTTTGGGGCAACGCGGGATACGCAGTATTTT
clone_size: .; v_call: TRBV7-8; j_call: TRBJ1-1; d_call: .; cdr3_aa: CASSPHATEAFF; cdr3_nt: TGTGCCAGCAGCCCCCACGCCACTGAAGCTTTCTTT
clone_size: .; v_call: TRBV5-1; j_call: TRBJ1-3; d_call: .; cdr3_aa: CASTPGSIYSGNTIYF; cdr3_nt: TGCGCCAGCACCCCCGGCAGCATCTACTCTGGAAACACCATATATTTT
clone_size: .; v_call: TRBV24-1; j_call: TRBJ2-2; d_call: TRBD1; cdr3_aa: CATSRQGYGELFF; cdr3_nt: TGTGCCACCAGTAGACAGGGGTACGGGGAGCTGTTTTTT
clone_size: .; v_call: TRBV20-1; j_call: TRBJ1-2; d_call: TRBD1; cdr3_aa: CSASKQGPRGYTF; cdr3_nt: TGCAGTGCTAGTAAACAGGGGCCGCGTGGCTACACCTTC
clone_size: few; v_call: TRBV2; j_call: TRBJ1-5; d_call: .; cdr3_aa: CASAPSVGNQPQHF; cdr3_nt: TGTGCCAGCGCCCCATCGGTCGGCAATCAGCCCCAGCATTTT
clone_size: .; v_call: TRBV5-4; j_call: TRBJ2-5; d_call: TRBD1; cdr3_aa: CASSLGTPTGLETQYF; cdr3_nt: TGTGCCAGCAGCTTGGGCACCCCGACAGGGTTGGAGACCCAGTACTTC
clone_size: .; v_call: TRBV6-4; j_call: TRBJ2-2; d_call: .; cdr3_aa: CASSDRDLTGGELFF; cdr3_nt: TGTGCCAGCAGTGACAGGGACCTGACGGGCGGGGAGCTGTTTTTT